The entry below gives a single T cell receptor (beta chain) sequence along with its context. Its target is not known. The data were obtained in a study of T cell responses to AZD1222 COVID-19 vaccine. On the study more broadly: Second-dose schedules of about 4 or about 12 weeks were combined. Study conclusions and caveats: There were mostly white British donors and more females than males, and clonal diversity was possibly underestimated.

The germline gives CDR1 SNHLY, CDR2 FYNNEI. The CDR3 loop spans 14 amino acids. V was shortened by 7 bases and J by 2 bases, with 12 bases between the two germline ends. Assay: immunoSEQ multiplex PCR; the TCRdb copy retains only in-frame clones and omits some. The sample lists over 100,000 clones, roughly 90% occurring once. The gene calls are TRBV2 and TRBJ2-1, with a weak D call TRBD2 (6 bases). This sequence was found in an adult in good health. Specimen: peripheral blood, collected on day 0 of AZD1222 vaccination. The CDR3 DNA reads TGTGCCAGCACGGAGGGGTCAACCTACAATGAGCAGTTCTTC. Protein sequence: CASTEGSTYNEQFF.